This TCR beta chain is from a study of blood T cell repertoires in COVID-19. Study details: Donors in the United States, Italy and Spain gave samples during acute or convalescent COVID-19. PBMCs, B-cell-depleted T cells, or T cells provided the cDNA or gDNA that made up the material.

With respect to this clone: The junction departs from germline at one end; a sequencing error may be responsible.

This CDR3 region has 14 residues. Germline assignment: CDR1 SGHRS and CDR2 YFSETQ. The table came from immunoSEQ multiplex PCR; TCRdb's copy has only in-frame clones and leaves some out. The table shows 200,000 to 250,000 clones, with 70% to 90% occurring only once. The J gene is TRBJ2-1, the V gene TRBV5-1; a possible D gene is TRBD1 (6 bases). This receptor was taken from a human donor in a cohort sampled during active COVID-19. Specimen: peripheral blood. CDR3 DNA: TGCGCCAGCAGCTCGGGACAAACCTACACTGAGCAGTTCTTC. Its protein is CASSSGQTYTEQFF.